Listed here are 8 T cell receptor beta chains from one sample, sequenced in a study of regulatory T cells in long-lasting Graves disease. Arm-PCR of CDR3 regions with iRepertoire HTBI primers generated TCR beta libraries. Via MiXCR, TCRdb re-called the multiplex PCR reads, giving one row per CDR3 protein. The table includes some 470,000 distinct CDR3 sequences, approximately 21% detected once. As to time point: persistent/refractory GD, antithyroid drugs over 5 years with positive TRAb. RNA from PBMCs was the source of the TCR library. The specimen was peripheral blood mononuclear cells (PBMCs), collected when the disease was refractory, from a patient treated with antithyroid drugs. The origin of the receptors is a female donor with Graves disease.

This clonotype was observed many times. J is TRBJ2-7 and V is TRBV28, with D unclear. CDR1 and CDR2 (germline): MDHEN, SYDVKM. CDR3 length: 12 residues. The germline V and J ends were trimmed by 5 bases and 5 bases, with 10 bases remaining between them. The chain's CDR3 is CASSPGMNEQYF. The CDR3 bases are TGTGCCAGCAGTCCAGGCATGAACGAGCAGTACTTC. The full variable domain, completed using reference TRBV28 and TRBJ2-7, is DVKVTQSSRYLVKRTGEKVFLECVQDMDHENMFWYRQDPGLGLRLIYFSYDVKMKEKGDIPEGYSVSREKKERFSLILESASTNQTSMYLCASSPGMNEQYFGPGTRLTVT.

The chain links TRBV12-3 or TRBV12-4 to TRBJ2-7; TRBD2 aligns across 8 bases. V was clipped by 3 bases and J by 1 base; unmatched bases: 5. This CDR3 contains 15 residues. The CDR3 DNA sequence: TGTGCCAGCAGTTTTCTCCGGGAGGGTTCCTACGAGCAGTACTTC. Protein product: CASSFLREGSYEQYF.

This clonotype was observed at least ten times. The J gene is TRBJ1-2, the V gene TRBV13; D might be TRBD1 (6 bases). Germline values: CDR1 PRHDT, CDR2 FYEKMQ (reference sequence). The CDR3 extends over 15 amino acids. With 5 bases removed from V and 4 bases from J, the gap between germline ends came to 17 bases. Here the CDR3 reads CASSPRTEILYGYTF. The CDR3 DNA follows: TGTGCCAGCAGCCCCCGGACAGAAATCCTCTATGGCTACACCTTC.

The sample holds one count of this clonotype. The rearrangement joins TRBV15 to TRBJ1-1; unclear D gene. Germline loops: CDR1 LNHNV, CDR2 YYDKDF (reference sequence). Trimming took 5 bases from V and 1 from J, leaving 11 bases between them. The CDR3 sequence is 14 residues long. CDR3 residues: CATSGDFWNTEAFF. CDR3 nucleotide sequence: TGTGCCACCAGCGGGGATTTTTGGAACACTGAAGCTTTCTTT.

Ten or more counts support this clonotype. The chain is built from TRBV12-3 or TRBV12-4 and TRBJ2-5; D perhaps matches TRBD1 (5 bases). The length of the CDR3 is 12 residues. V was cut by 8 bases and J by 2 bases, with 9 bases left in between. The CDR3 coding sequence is TGTGCCAGCCGACGACAGCAAGAGACCCAGTACTTC. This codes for CASRRQQETQYF.

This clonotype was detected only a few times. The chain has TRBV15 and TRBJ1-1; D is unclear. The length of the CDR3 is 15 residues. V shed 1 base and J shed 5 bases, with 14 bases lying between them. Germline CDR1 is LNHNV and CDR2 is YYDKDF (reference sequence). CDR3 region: CATSRVAGAGTEAFF. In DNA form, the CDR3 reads TGTGCCACCAGCAGAGTAGCAGGCGCGGGGACTGAAGCTTTCTTT. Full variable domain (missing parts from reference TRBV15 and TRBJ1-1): DAMVIQNPRYQVTQFGKPVTLSCSQTLNHNVMYWYQQKSSQAPKLLFHYYDKDFNNEADTPDNFQSRRPNTSFCFLDIRSPGLGDTAMYLCATSRVAGAGTEAFFGQGTRLTVV.

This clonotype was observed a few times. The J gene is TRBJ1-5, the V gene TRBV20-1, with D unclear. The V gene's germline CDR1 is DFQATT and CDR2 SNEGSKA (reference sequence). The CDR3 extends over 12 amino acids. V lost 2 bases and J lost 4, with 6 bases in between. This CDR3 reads CSARLGNQPQHF. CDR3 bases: TGCAGTGCTAGACTGGGGAATCAGCCCCAGCATTTT.

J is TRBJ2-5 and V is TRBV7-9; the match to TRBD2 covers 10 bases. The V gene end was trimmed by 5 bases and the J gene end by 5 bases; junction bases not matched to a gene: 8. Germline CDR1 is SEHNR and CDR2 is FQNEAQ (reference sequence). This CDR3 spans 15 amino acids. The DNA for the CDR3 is TGTGCCAGCAGCGCCAGCGGGGGGGCCCGGGAGACCCAGTACTTC. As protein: CASSASGGARETQYF.